This T cell receptor beta chain was captured by sequencing in a study of blood T cell repertoires in COVID-19. Study-wide context: The United States, Italy and Spain provided the acute and convalescent COVID-19 samples. The cDNA or gDNA used as material had been derived from T cells, B-cell-depleted T cells, or PBMCs.

Trimming cost V 4 bases and J 8 bases; bases outside gene matches: 11. Germline V gives CDR1 LGHNA, CDR2 YNFKEQ. There are 15 residues in the CDR3. The repertoire was sequenced with immunoSEQ multiplex PCR; TCRdb's copy has only in-frame clones and lacks some. The sample gives a few hundred thousand clones, more than 75% of which show up once; around 3% is in the top ten. The chain joins TRBV4-2 to TRBJ2-1; TRBD2 aligns across 7 bases. The source material was peripheral blood. This receptor was identified in a man aged 50-59 years who had recovered from COVID-19. The CDR3 coding sequence is TGTGCCAGCAGCCCAGGAGGGACTAAGCTAGATGAGCAGTTCTTC. This translates into CASSPGGTKLDEQFF.